The 30 T cell receptor beta chains in this list originate from one sample, sequenced in a study of T-cell reconstitution after alpha-beta-depleted transplantation in children. As it was prepared, the TCRbeta library received unique molecular identifiers. TCRdb independently ran MiXCR on the PCR reads; one entry per CDR3 protein. The table has roughly 100,000 distinct CDR3 sequences, roughly 8.3% seen once. The sequenced sample was PBMCs from the stem cell graft donor, obtained from the stem cell graft. These receptors all come from a human donor who donated a stem cell graft to a child with congenital amegakaryocytic thrombocytopenia.

This clonotype was counted many times. The chain joins TRBV4-3 to TRBJ2-1; D gene ambiguous. Germline-derived CDR1 and CDR2 are LGHNA and YSLEER. V lost 2 bases to trimming and J lost 8 bases, with 13 bases between them. The CDR3 has 14 amino acids. The CDR3 nucleotides read TGCGCCAGCAGCCAATTGGACGTCCGCGATGAGCAGTTCTTC. Its translation is CASSQLDVRDEQFF.

Many counts were recorded for this clonotype. The chain is built from TRBV5-1 and TRBJ1-2; 10 bases map to TRBD1. The CDR3 has 17 residues. V lost 0 bases and J lost 4; bases outside the gene matches: 9. The V gene's germline CDR1 is SGHRS and CDR2 YFSETQ. CDR3 nucleotide sequence: TGCGCCAGCAGCTTGGAGGGACAGGGGATCCCCTTCTATGGCTACACCTTC. Residues: CASSLEGQGIPFYGYTF.

The table lists this clonotype with many counts. The J gene is TRBJ2-5, the V gene TRBV7-7; TRBD2 matches at 8 bases. The CDR3 is 16 residues long. V gave up 5 bases and J gave up 2 bases; unmatched junction bases: 10. Germline loops: CDR1 SSHAT, CDR2 FNYEAQ (reference sequence). The CDR3 region has the DNA TGTGCCAGCAGCGCCACGGGGGGGGCCCAGCAAGAGACCCAGTACTTC. Its translation: CASSATGGAQQETQYF.

This clonotype was detected ten times or more. The rearrangement joins TRBV20-1 to TRBJ2-3, with 9 bases lining up with TRBD2. The CDR3 is 12 amino acids. CDR1 is DFQATT and CDR2 is SNEGSKA in the germline V gene (reference sequence). The junction had 5 bases not matched to a gene; V was cut back by 7 bases and J by 6 bases. The CDR3 bases are TGCAGTGTGGCGGGGGGGCGGGATACGCAGTATTTT. Protein sequence: CSVAGGRDTQYF.

This clonotype was counted many times. The chain combines TRBV20-1 with TRBJ1-1; 9 nucleotides align to TRBD1. Losses at the gene ends were 1 base for V and 1 base for J; bases not matched to a gene: 7. The CDR3 totals 16 residues. Germline loops: CDR1 DFQATT, CDR2 SNEGSKA (reference sequence). The CDR3 sequence: CSARALDRGENTEAFF. The CDR3 region has the DNA TGCAGTGCTAGAGCCCTTGACAGGGGGGAGAACACTGAAGCTTTCTTT.

This clonotype was seen ten or more times. The J gene is TRBJ2-5, the V gene TRBV6-2 or TRBV6-3; D might be TRBD1 or TRBD2, each matching 5 bases. V was shortened by 3 bases and J by 5 bases, with 13 bases between the two germline ends. CDR3 length: 14 residues. From germline, CDR1 is MNHEY and CDR2 SVGEGT. CDR3 in DNA: TGTGCCAGCAGTTATTTAGGGACGGTGGAGACCCAGTACTTC. Amino acids: CASSYLGTVETQYF.

In its sample, this clonotype was seen a few times. This chain joins TRBV14 and TRBJ2-6; weak D call: TRBD1 (6 bases). Germline assignment: CDR1 SGHDN and CDR2 FVKESK. The CDR3 runs to 15 residues. The germline V and J ends were trimmed by 3 bases and 3 bases, with 9 bases remaining between them. DNA for the CDR3: TGTGCCAGCAGCCACACAGGGTTTGGGGCCAACGTCCTGACTTTC. Protein product: CASSHTGFGANVLTF.

The sample holds many counts of this clonotype. This chain joins TRBV29-1 and TRBJ2-5, with 10 bases identical to TRBD2. The ends lost 2 bases at V and 5 bases at J; junction bases unmatched: 8. CDR1 is SQVTM and CDR2 is ANQGSEA in the germline V gene. The CDR3 runs to 15 residues. In DNA, the CDR3 is TGCAGCGTTGAACGGCGCGGGACTAGCGATGAGACCCAGTACTTC. It encodes CSVERRGTSDETQYF.

As regards this clonotype: One base away lies a much larger clone, so this may be a sequencing read error. This chain uses TRBV3-1 with TRBJ1-3; D not certain. Germline CDR1 reads LGHDT; CDR2 reads YNNKEL (reference sequence). The CDR3 is 15 amino acids. Trimming left V 3 bases short and J 0 bases short, with 9 bases between. The CDR3 loop is CASSHVSSSGNTIYF. The CDR3 DNA reads TGTGCCAGCAGCCACGTCTCGAGCTCTGGAAACACCATATATTTT.

This clonotype was recorded at least ten times. The rearrangement uses TRBV20-1 and TRBJ2-5; 13 bases map to TRBD2. There are 15 residues in the CDR3. Per the germline V gene, CDR1 is DFQATT and CDR2 is SNEGSKA (reference sequence). J lost 5 bases, V lost 6 bases, and 9 bases had no gene match. The CDR3 loop is CSAPGLAGDRETQYF. As DNA, the CDR3 is TGCAGTGCCCCCGGACTAGCGGGAGACAGGGAGACCCAGTACTTC.

This clonotype was recorded at least ten times. The chain combines TRBV20-1 with TRBJ2-5; TRBD2 matches 7 bases. The CDR3 has 16 amino acids. Trimming removed 1 base from V and 3 bases from J; junction bases left unmatched: 11. Germline V gene data show CDR1 as DFQATT and CDR2 as SNEGSKA (reference sequence). The CDR3, as DNA: TGCAGTGCTAGAGGCTCCCGTGCGGGGGACGAAGAGACCCAGTACTTC. It translates to CSARGSRAGDEETQYF.

This clonotype has ten or more counts. The chain carries TRBV2 and TRBJ2-7; 11 bases line up with TRBD1. With 6 bases clipped from V and 7 bases from J, the junction kept 5 bases outside the gene matches. The V gene's germline CDR1 is SNHLY and CDR2 FYNNEI. The length of the CDR3 is 13 residues. Here the CDR3 DNA reads TGTGCCAGCAGAGGACAGGGGGCGGGTGAGCAGTACTTC. It is translated as CASRGQGAGEQYF.

This clonotype appeared many times. J is TRBJ2-7 and V is TRBV28, with 7 bases matching TRBD1. Germline CDR1 MDHEN, CDR2 SYDVKM. The V gene end was trimmed by 6 bases and the J gene end by 0 bases; junction bases not matched to a gene: 5. The CDR3 is 14 residues long. In DNA, the CDR3 is TGTGCCAGCAGGGGGGACAGCCACTCCTACGAGCAGTACTTC. Translated, it gives CASRGDSHSYEQYF.

Ten or more counts support this clonotype. The V call is TRBV5-1, the J call TRBJ2-2; no clear D. This CDR3 contains 13 residues. V was shortened by 8 bases and J by 1 base, with 9 bases between the two germline ends. CDR1 SGHRS and CDR2 YFSETQ come from the germline V gene. In nucleotides, the CDR3 is TGCGCCAGTACTAAGCAGAACACCGGGGAGCTGTTTTTT. It specifies CASTKQNTGELFF.

This clonotype was observed many times. The chain uses TRBV9 and TRBJ2-3; D gene unclear. The CDR3 spans 13 residues. Looked up from germline, CDR1 is SGDLS and CDR2 is YYNGEE. V was cut by 4 bases and J by 0 bases, with 6 bases left in between. The CDR3 nucleotides read TGTGCCAGCAGCCCCCCTAGCACAGATACGCAGTATTTT. Translating gives CASSPPSTDTQYF.

This clonotype was found many times. V gene TRBV7-8 combines with J gene TRBJ2-7; perhaps TRBD1 as D (5 bases). Germline CDR1 reads SGHVS; CDR2 reads FQNEAQ. Trimming took 5 bases from V and 4 from J, leaving 15 bases between them. The CDR3 is 14 residues long. CDR3 residues: CASSPRTKMYEQYF. As DNA, the CDR3 is TGTGCCAGCAGCCCTCGGACAAAGATGTACGAGCAGTACTTC.

This clonotype was counted only a few times. V and J are TRBV11-3 and TRBJ2-1, with D possibly being TRBD1 (5 bases). Germline CDR1 SGHNT, CDR2 YENEEA. The CDR3 extends over 14 amino acids. The germline V and J ends were trimmed by 3 bases and 2 bases, with 8 bases remaining between them. CDR3 loop: CASSFGAAYNEQFF. The DNA of the CDR3 is TGTGCCAGCAGCTTTGGGGCAGCCTACAATGAGCAGTTCTTC.

This clonotype showed up just a few times. This sequence joins TRBV12-3 or TRBV12-4 and TRBJ2-3, with 15 bases lining up with TRBD2. V lost 1 base, J lost 8 bases, and 7 bases stayed unmatched. The CDR3 runs to 17 residues. This chain's CDR3 is CASSLGTSGGAEVTQYF. The CDR3 nucleotides read TGTGCCAGCAGTTTAGGGACTAGCGGGGGGGCCGAGGTTACGCAGTATTTT.

This clonotype has a count of ten or more. This chain links TRBV6-5 with TRBJ1-2, with D possibly being TRBD1 (5 bases). Per the germline V gene, CDR1 is MNHEY and CDR2 is SVGAGI. Trimming took 5 bases from V and 5 from J, leaving 12 bases between them. The CDR3 loop spans 13 amino acids. The CDR3 bases are TGTGCCAGCAGTCCACGGGAGGGGTATGGCTACACCTTC. It is translated as CASSPREGYGYTF.

There are many counts of this clonotype. V gene TRBV7-3 combines with J gene TRBJ1-6; TRBD1 might be the D (5 bases). CDR1 is SGHTA and CDR2 is FQGTGA in the germline V gene. Trimming removed 6 bases at V and 5 bases at J, with 20 bases between. This CDR3 spans 17 amino acids. CDR3 sequence reads: CASRPYFFRTNNSPLHF. The CDR3, as DNA: TGTGCCAGCAGGCCTTACTTTTTCCGGACAAATAATTCACCCCTCCACTTT.

This clonotype was detected a few times. The gene calls are TRBV5-6 and TRBJ2-7; no definite D call. CDR3 length equals 12 residues. In germline, CDR1 is SGHDT, CDR2 YYEEEE. V was pared by 4 bases and J by 2 bases, with 7 bases between. Here the CDR3 DNA reads TGTGCCAGCAGCCAAAGAGCCTACGAGCAGTACTTC. It translates to CASSQRAYEQYF. The full variable domain, rest sourced from reference TRBV5-6 and TRBJ2-7, is DAGVTQSPTHLIKTRGQQVTLRCSPKSGHDTVSWYQQALGQGPQFIFQYYEEEERQRGNFPDRFSGHQFPNYSSELNVNALLLGDSALYLCASSQRAYEQYFGPGTRLTVT.

This clonotype was recorded many times. This rearrangement joins TRBV28 to TRBJ2-7; D tentatively fits TRBD1 or TRBD2 (5 bases each). In germline, CDR1 is MDHEN, CDR2 SYDVKM. There are 16 residues in the CDR3. V was shortened by 5 bases and J by 0 bases, with 17 bases between the two germline ends. CDR3 in amino acids: CASSSSGTLNSYEQYF. The CDR3 nucleotides read TGTGCCAGCAGTAGCTCGGGGACCCTCAACTCCTACGAGCAGTACTTC. The whole variable domain, remainder taken from reference TRBV28 and TRBJ2-7, is DVKVTQSSRYLVKRTGEKVFLECVQDMDHENMFWYRQDPGLGLRLIYFSYDVKMKEKGDIPEGYSVSREKKERFSLILESASTNQTSMYLCASSSSGTLNSYEQYFGPGTRLTVT.

In this sample, this clonotype turned up many times. The chain has TRBV7-8 and TRBJ2-3; 12 bases line up with TRBD2. Unmatched junction bases numbered 7, after V lost 5 bases and J lost 4 bases. Germline V CDR1 and CDR2: SGHVS, FQNEAQ. This CDR3 comprises 16 residues. The CDR3 protein is CASSGRLAGVSDTQYF. The CDR3 DNA reads as TGTGCCAGCAGCGGACGACTAGCGGGAGTGTCAGATACGCAGTATTTT.

This clonotype was picked up many times. The V and J genes are TRBV5-1 and TRBJ2-1; D uncertain. Germline assignment: CDR1 SGHRS and CDR2 YFSETQ. The germline V and J ends were trimmed by 0 bases and 4 bases, with 17 bases remaining between them. The CDR3 loop spans 17 amino acids. The chain's CDR3 is CASSLGRNPSTYNEQFF. The CDR3, as DNA: TGCGCCAGCAGCTTGGGACGGAACCCTAGTACTTACAATGAGCAGTTCTTC. Together with reference TRBV5-1 and TRBJ2-1, the CDR3 gives the full variable domain: KAGVTQTPRYLIKTRGQQVTLSCSPISGHRSVSWYQQTPGQGLQFLFEYFSETQRNKGNFPGRFSGRQFSNSRSEMNVSTLELGDSALYLCASSLGRNPSTYNEQFFGPGTRLTVL.

The chain links TRBV7-3 to TRBJ1-1, with a weak D call TRBD1 (6 bases). Trimming removed 5 bases from V and 8 bases from J, with 15 bases in between. Germline V gene sequence: CDR1 SGHTA, CDR2 FQGTGA. The CDR3 has 13 residues. The CDR3, as DNA: TGTGCCAGCAGCCAAGAGGGGGGGAGAGAAGCTTTCTTT. The encoded protein is CASSQEGGREAFF.

This clonotype has at least ten counts. The chain has TRBV12-3 or TRBV12-4 and TRBJ2-3; D perhaps matches TRBD2 (5 bases). V was cut by 6 bases and J by 7 bases, with 14 bases left in between. The CDR3 length is 13 residues. CDR3 DNA sequence: TGTGCCAGCAGCCAAGCACTAGGGAATACGCAGTATTTT. This translates into CASSQALGNTQYF.

The chain joins TRBV5-5 to TRBJ2-7, with D unclear. The CDR3 length is 13 residues. Germline-derived CDR1 and CDR2 are SGHKS and YYEKEE (reference sequence). Trimming took 5 bases from V and 2 from J, leaving 11 bases between them. The CDR3 here is CASSTVPTYEQYF. The CDR3 DNA sequence: TGTGCCAGCAGTACCGTCCCTACCTACGAGCAGTACTTC.

This clonotype was counted many times. The CDR3 nucleotides are TGCAGTGCTAGAGATACGGGCAGGGAAACTGAAGCTTTCTTT. Encoded protein: CSARDTGRETEAFF. This chain uses TRBV20-1 with TRBJ1-1; D perhaps matches TRBD1 (5 bases). Germline V gene lookup returns CDR1 DFQATT and CDR2 SNEGSKA (reference sequence). Trimming removed 0 bases from V and 5 bases from J, with 13 bases in between. CDR3 length: 14 amino acids.

This clonotype was seen repeatedly, ten times or more. This rearrangement joins TRBV9 to TRBJ1-2; D is possibly TRBD1 (5 bases). V was trimmed by 5 bases and J by 8 bases, leaving 22 bases between them. The V gene's germline CDR1 is SGDLS and CDR2 YYNGEE. CDR3 length: 15 residues. The CDR3 nucleotides read TGTGCCAGCAGAGGCCTACCAGGAGGGGCGCACGGCTACACCTTC. Protein: CASRGLPGGAHGYTF.

The table lists this clonotype with many counts. The rearrangement joins TRBV18 to TRBJ2-5, with 9 bases that match TRBD2. V shed 4 bases and J 3 bases; nucleotides not matched to a gene: 9. This CDR3 comprises 16 residues. CDR1 KGHSH and CDR2 LQKENI come from the germline V gene. The CDR3 sequence: CASSLTLTSGEETQYF. CDR3 coding DNA: TGTGCCAGCTCACTCACCCTGACTAGCGGAGAAGAGACCCAGTACTTC.